The rows below give T cell receptor beta chains drawn from one sample of a study of molecular identifiers for immune sequencing clone quantification. TCRdb itself ran the PCR reads through MiXCR, one entry per CDR3 protein. The table records hundreds of thousands of distinct CDR3 sequences, roughly 23% of them present only once. The sample was naive CD8+ T cells from blood, with Jurkat cell RNA spiked in. The source is a human donor in good health. Some libraries in this study had Jurkat cell RNA spiked in. CDR3s include the opening cysteine and the closing phenylalanine or tryptophan. D genes are given only for firm matches. The size of a clone is reported for some rows only, either as once, few or many, or as a class for expanded clones.

size	J	D	V	CDR3	DNA
NA	TRBJ2-7	NA	TRBV9	CASSVFGGSEQYF	TGTGCCAGCAGCGTATTCGGGGGAAGCGAGCAGTACTTC
NA	TRBJ2-2	NA	TRBV27	CASSLLVPQPNTGELFF	TGTGCCAGCAGTTTATTGGTCCCGCAACCGAACACCGGGGAGCTGTTTTTT
many	TRBJ2-7	TRBD1	TRBV19	CASSTGGRSSGEQYF	TGTGCCAGTAGTACAGGGGGCCGATCTTCCGGGGAGCAGTACTTC
many	TRBJ2-7	TRBD2	TRBV29-1	CSVVGRGVPYEQYF	TGCAGCGTTGTTGGGAGGGGTGTCCCCTACGAGCAGTACTTC
many	TRBJ2-7	NA	TRBV4-3	CASSPYLRNEQYF	TGCGCCAGCAGCCCGTACCTTAGAAACGAGCAGTACTTC
NA	TRBJ1-1	NA	TRBV12-3/TRBV12-4	CASSSAHRGEAFF	TGTGCCAGCAGTTCGGCCCACCGGGGCGAAGCTTTCTTT
many	TRBJ2-7	NA	TRBV20-1	CSAGDRATSYEQYF	TGCAGTGCGGGGGACCGAGCCACCTCCTACGAGCAGTACTTC
NA	TRBJ2-2	NA	TRBV27	CVSSLSAGMNTGELFF	TGTGTCAGCAGTTTATCGGCAGGAATGAACACCGGGGAGCTGTTTTTT
NA	TRBJ2-1	NA	TRBV11-2	CASSLVARTHYYNEQFF	TGTGCCAGCAGCTTGGTAGCGCGGACTCACTACTACAATGAGCAGTTCTTC
many	TRBJ2-7	NA	TRBV20-1	CSARDPTTSSYEQYF	TGCAGTGCTAGAGACCCCACGACTAGCTCCTACGAGCAGTACTTC
many	TRBJ2-1	NA	TRBV5-1	CASSLDRRGSYNEQFF	TGCGCCAGCAGCTTGGATCGGCGGGGAAGCTACAATGAGCAGTTCTTC
many	TRBJ2-4	TRBD1	TRBV28	CASSFRGFAKNIQYF	TGTGCCAGCAGTTTCAGGGGGTTCGCCAAAAACATTCAGTACTTC
many	TRBJ1-1	NA	TRBV29-1	CSVNRKNTEAFF	TGCAGCGTTAACAGGAAAAACACTGAAGCTTTCTTT
few	TRBJ2-7	TRBD2	TRBV11-2	CASSLVLRGLAGVEQYF	TGTGCCAGCAGCTTAGTCCTACGAGGTCTAGCGGGAGTCGAGCAGTACTTC
NA	TRBJ1-5	NA	TRBV12-3/TRBV12-4	CASSFSRGSNQPQHF	TGTGCCAGCAGTTTCAGCAGGGGTAGCAATCAGCCCCAGCATTTT
many	TRBJ2-7	NA	TRBV7-2	CASSLTGLGYEQYF	TGTGCCAGCAGTCTGACAGGCCTCGGCTACGAGCAGTACTTC
many	TRBJ2-7	TRBD2	TRBV5-5	CASSSGGAIYEQYF	TGTGCCAGCAGCTCGGGAGGGGCTATCTACGAGCAGTACTTC
few	TRBJ2-7	TRBD2	TRBV30	CAWSLLAGYEQYF	TGTGCCTGGAGTCTACTAGCGGGGTACGAGCAGTACTTC
many	TRBJ2-3	TRBD2	TRBV4-3	CASSQDWEGDTQYF	TGCGCCAGCAGCCAAGATTGGGAGGGGGATACGCAGTATTTT
many	TRBJ2-7	NA	TRBV20-1	CSAREEGLQYF	TGCAGTGCTAGAGAAGAGGGACTGCAGTACTTC
many	TRBJ1-1	NA	TRBV5-1	CASSLVTDNTEAFF	TGCGCCAGCAGCTTGGTAACCGATAACACTGAAGCTTTCTTT
many	TRBJ2-7	TRBD1	TRBV5-1	CASSLGNQGATKYEQYF	TGCGCCAGCAGCTTGGGAAATCAGGGGGCGACGAAGTACGAGCAGTACTTC
many	TRBJ1-1	NA	TRBV27	CASSLGLNTEAFF	TGTGCCAGCAGCTTGGGGTTGAACACTGAAGCTTTCTTT
many	TRBJ1-3	NA	TRBV29-1	CSVDESGAGNTIYF	TGCAGCGTTGACGAGTCAGGGGCTGGAAACACCATATATTTT
many	TRBJ2-7	TRBD1	TRBV5-6	CASSFTGVLSYEQYF	TGTGCCAGCAGCTTCACAGGGGTCCTATCCTACGAGCAGTACTTC
NA	TRBJ2-5	NA	TRBV6-5	CASSYSTGAQETQYF	TGTGCCAGCAGTTACTCTACGGGGGCACAAGAGACCCAGTACTTC
few	TRBJ2-5	NA	TRBV20-1	CSARGPNQETQYF	TGCAGTGCTAGGGGGCCGAACCAAGAGACCCAGTACTTC
many	TRBJ2-3	TRBD2	TRBV20-1	CSASGGVDTDTQYF	TGCAGTGCTAGCGGGGGGGTTGACACAGATACGCAGTATTTT
many	TRBJ2-7	NA	TRBV5-4	CASSLLGSSPPEQYF	TGTGCCAGCAGCTTGTTAGGGAGTTCGCCGCCCGAGCAGTACTTC
many	TRBJ2-7	NA	TRBV27	CASSLNRVDEQYF	TGTGCCAGCAGTTTGAACCGGGTCGACGAGCAGTACTTC
NA	TRBJ2-2	TRBD2	TRBV29-1	CSVESSGGLAGNTGELFF	TGCAGCGTTGAATCGTCTGGGGGACTAGCGGGCAACACCGGGGAGCTGTTTTTT
many	TRBJ2-3	NA	TRBV28	CASSFLSSSTDTQYF	TGTGCCAGCAGTTTTTTGTCCTCTAGCACAGATACGCAGTATTTT
many	TRBJ2-3	NA	TRBV19	CASSKDRARTDTQYF	TGTGCCAGTAGTAAAGACAGAGCCCGCACAGATACGCAGTATTTT
many	TRBJ2-4	NA	TRBV19	CASRGAKNIQYF	TGTGCCAGTAGGGGAGCCAAAAACATTCAGTACTTC
many	TRBJ2-1	NA	TRBV7-2	CASSPFGSLNEQFF	TGTGCCAGCAGCCCCTTTGGTTCACTCAATGAGCAGTTCTTC
many	TRBJ2-7	NA	TRBV30	CAWSPLGAGVQYF	TGTGCCTGGAGCCCCCTGGGTGCTGGAGTGCAGTACTTC
many	TRBJ1-1	NA	TRBV5-6	CASSWIGTEAFF	TGTGCCAGCAGCTGGATTGGCACTGAAGCTTTCTTT
many	TRBJ1-2	NA	TRBV19	CASRWWAGDDYGYTF	TGTGCCAGCCGATGGTGGGCAGGGGATGACTATGGCTACACCTTC
few	TRBJ1-4	NA	TRBV7-9	CASSSPSRLAEKLFF	TGTGCCAGCAGCTCCCCATCTCGGTTGGCGGAAAAACTGTTTTTT
NA	TRBJ1-2	NA	TRBV2	CASSEAGSRGYTF	TGTGCCAGCAGTGAAGCTGGTTCGCGCGGCTACACCTTC
NA	TRBJ2-2	NA	TRBV19	CASSILHADFGGELFF	TGTGCCAGTAGTATATTGCACGCGGATTTCGGTGGGGAGCTGTTTTTT
many	TRBJ1-3	NA	TRBV15	CATSRGLGGNTIYF	TGTGCCACCAGCAGAGGTTTAGGGGGAAACACCATATATTTT
many	TRBJ1-6	TRBD1	TRBV7-9	CASSPSRGQGYNSPLHF	TGTGCCAGCAGCCCCTCTCGCGGACAGGGGTATAATTCACCCCTCCACTTT
few	TRBJ2-7	NA	TRBV15	CATSREYPPLYEQYF	TGTGCCACCAGCAGAGAATACCCCCCCCTGTACGAGCAGTACTTC
many	TRBJ2-3	NA	TRBV7-2	CASSSRDSSGDTQYF	TGTGCCAGCAGCTCCCGGGACTCAAGTGGAGATACGCAGTATTTT
NA	TRBJ2-1	TRBD2	TRBV30	CAWSTGLGGNEQFF	TGTGCCTGGAGTACGGGACTAGGGGGCAATGAGCAGTTCTTC
few	TRBJ2-5	NA	TRBV6-5	CASSDRPPKTQYF	TGTGCCAGCAGTGACCGGCCCCCCAAGACCCAGTACTTC
many	TRBJ2-7	NA	TRBV6-5	CASSPPGVGDEQYF	TGTGCCAGCAGCCCCCCGGGGGTAGGGGACGAGCAGTACTTC
many	TRBJ2-5	TRBD1	TRBV28	CASSQTGGSETQYF	TGTGCCAGCAGCCAGACAGGGGGCTCAGAGACCCAGTACTTC
many	TRBJ2-3	TRBD2	TRBV12-3/TRBV12-4	CASSIIVGLAEMDTQYF	TGTGCCAGCAGCATTATAGTCGGACTAGCGGAAATGGATACGCAGTATTTT
NA	TRBJ2-5	NA	TRBV4-1	CASSHRKETQYF	TGCGCCAGCAGCCACCGGAAAGAGACCCAGTACTTC